The rows below give T cell receptor beta chains drawn from one sample of a study of T cell changes during pregnancy in multiple sclerosis. The repertoire was sequenced with immunoSEQ multiplex PCR; TCRdb's copy has only in-frame clones and lacks some. Of around 20,000 clones listed, over 70% are singletons. The material was CD8+ T cells from peripheral blood mononuclear cells, obtained after pregnancy. The receptor source for this set is a female donor in good health, enrolled as a control in a pregnancy study. Each CDR3 is given with its conserved first and last residue. The D gene is left open where the match is weak. Clone size appears in some rows only: once, few, many, or a class for an expanded clone.

V	size	J	D	CDR3	DNA
TRBV4-3	medium-sized	TRBJ1-5	-	CASSQDIGEGSQPQHF	TGCGCCAGCAGCCAAGATATAGGGGAGGGCAGTCAGCCCCAGCATTTT
TRBV7-2	-	TRBJ2-4	TRBD2	CASSLALPGGLSDIQYF	TGTGCCAGCAGCTTAGCGCTACCGGGGGGGCTATCGGACATTCAGTACTTC
TRBV30	-	TRBJ2-3	-	CAWSVLGSTDTQYF	TGTGCCTGGAGTGTACTAGGGAGCACAGATACGCAGTATTTT
TRBV4-2	-	TRBJ2-2	TRBD2	CASSQGYRGGSVTGELFF	TGTGCCAGCAGCCAAGGTTATCGGGGGGGCTCGGTCACCGGGGAGCTGTTTTTT
TRBV7-9	-	TRBJ1-1	-	CASSPRGADTEAFF	TGTGCCAGCAGCCCCAGGGGAGCAGACACTGAAGCTTTCTTT
TRBV4-1	-	TRBJ1-2	TRBD1	CASSLQGSYTF	TGCGCCAGCAGCTTACAGGGGAGCTACACCTTC
TRBV7-9	-	TRBJ1-1	-	CASSPTRSPEAFF	TGTGCCAGCAGCCCCACCCGGAGTCCTGAAGCTTTCTTT
TRBV15	-	TRBJ2-3	TRBD2	CATSRDALAGISDTQYF	TGTGCCACCAGCAGAGATGCCCTAGCGGGGATTTCAGATACGCAGTATTTT
TRBV7-9	-	TRBJ2-2	-	CASSLDAGAYTGELFF	TGTGCCAGCAGCTTAGATGCAGGGGCCTACACCGGGGAGCTGTTTTTT
TRBV7-6	-	TRBJ1-4	TRBD1	CASSVDRGTLLDEKLFF	TGTGCCAGCAGCGTCGACAGGGGGACGCTTCTCGATGAAAAACTGTTTTTT